Below are 7 T cell receptor beta chains sequenced from a single sample in a study of post-analysis software for immune sequencing data. Study results and limitations: Five or six TRBV segments, TRBV5-6, TRBV5-1 and TRBV20-1 among them, were found more frequent in patients than controls.

Carried by the TCR beta cDNA libraries were unique molecular identifiers. MiXCR, applied by TCRdb to the PCR reads, yields one record per CDR3 protein. The sample has around 500,000 distinct CDR3 sequences, around 31% seen once. No antigens are known for them. The sample taken for sequencing was blood. These receptors were taken from a girl under 18 with multiple sclerosis.

A word on this clonotype: Germline and junction disagree at one end, which may indicate a read error. The chain recombines TRBV29-1 with TRBJ1-1; the match to TRBD1 covers 8 bases. The CDR3 length is 12 residues. The germline V gene encodes CDR1 SQVTM and CDR2 ANQGSEA. CDR3 sequence: CSARQGNTKAFF. In DNA, the CDR3 is TGCAGCGCTCGACAGGGGAACACTAAAGCTTTCTTT.

The chain uses TRBV5-1 and TRBJ1-5; the D gene is possibly TRBD1 (5 bases). Germline V CDR1 and CDR2: SGHRS, YFSETQ. Trimming pared 0 bases from V and 3 bases from J, leaving 10 bases between. This CDR3 is 15 amino acids long. CDR3 loop: CASSLGGRANQPQHF. CDR3 DNA: TGCGCCAGCAGCTTGGGGGGCAGGGCCAATCAGCCCCAGCATTTT.

This clonotype turned up a few times. This sequence joins TRBV9 and TRBJ2-3, with TRBD2 matching 7 bases. The CDR3 extends over 16 amino acids. Per the germline V gene, CDR1 is SGDLS and CDR2 is YYNGEE. Trimming at V came to 4 bases and at J to 4 bases, leaving 12 bases not matched to a gene. This chain's CDR3 is CASSPRGAGRADTQYF. CDR3 DNA sequence: TGTGCCAGCAGCCCCCGAGGGGCAGGGAGGGCAGATACGCAGTATTTT.

This sequence joins TRBV6-2 or TRBV6-3 and TRBJ2-1, with 9 bases identical to TRBD2. After removal of 4 bases from V and 8 bases from J, the junction contained 6 bases not matched to a gene. Germline V gene data show CDR1 as MNHEY and CDR2 as SVGEGT. The CDR3 runs 14 residues. This chain's CDR3 is CASSSAGGLHEQFF. CDR3 DNA sequence: TGTGCCAGCAGTTCAGCGGGGGGATTACATGAGCAGTTCTTC.

The count of this clonotype is one. Given a much more abundant clone one base away, this may be a read error. The V gene is TRBV29-1, the J gene TRBJ2-3; the D gene is possibly TRBD1 (6 bases). V shed 4 bases and J shed 2 bases, with 16 bases lying between them. CDR1 is SQVTM and CDR2 is ANQGSEA in the germline V gene. The CDR3 length is 15 residues. The CDR3 DNA is TGCAGCGTTGGATCCTGCTGGGGGCACACAGATACGCAGTATTTT. It is translated as CSVGSCWGHTDTQYF.

This clonotype was found a few times. The chain has TRBV2 and TRBJ2-3, with 10 positions matching TRBD1. In germline, CDR1 is SNHLY, CDR2 FYNNEI. This CDR3 is built from 14 residues. J was trimmed by 6 bases and V by 8 bases; bases with no gene match: 8. This CDR3 reads CASQGDRGADTQYF. In nucleotides, the CDR3 is TGTGCCAGCCAAGGGGACAGGGGAGCGGATACGCAGTATTTT.

This clonotype was detected a few times. The chain has TRBV20-1 and TRBJ1-2; D is ambiguous. The V gene lost 4 bases and the J gene lost 1 base, with 10 bases spanning the gap. The CDR3 is made up of 13 amino acids. Germline loops: CDR1 DFQATT, CDR2 SNEGSKA (reference sequence). DNA for the CDR3: TGCAGTGCTAATCAGGACGGTAACTATGGCTACACCTTC. Protein sequence: CSANQDGNYGYTF.